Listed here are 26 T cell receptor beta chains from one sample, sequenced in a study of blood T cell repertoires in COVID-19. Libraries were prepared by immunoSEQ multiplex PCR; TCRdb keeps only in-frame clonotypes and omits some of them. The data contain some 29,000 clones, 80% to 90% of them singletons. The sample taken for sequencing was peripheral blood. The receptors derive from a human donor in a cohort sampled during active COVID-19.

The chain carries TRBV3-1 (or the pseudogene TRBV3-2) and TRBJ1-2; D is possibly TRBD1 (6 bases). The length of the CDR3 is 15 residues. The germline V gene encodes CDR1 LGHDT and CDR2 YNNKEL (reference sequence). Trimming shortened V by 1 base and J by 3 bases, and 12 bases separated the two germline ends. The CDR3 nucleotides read TGTGCCAGCAGCCAAGGAGGCAGGGGTGACTATGGCTACACCTTC. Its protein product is CASSQGGRGDYGYTF.

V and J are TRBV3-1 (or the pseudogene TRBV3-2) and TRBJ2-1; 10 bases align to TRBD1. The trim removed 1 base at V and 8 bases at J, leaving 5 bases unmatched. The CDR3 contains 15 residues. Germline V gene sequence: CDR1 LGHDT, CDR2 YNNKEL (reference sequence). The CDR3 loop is CASSQGQGALYEQFF. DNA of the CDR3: TGTGCCAGCAGCCAAGGACAGGGGGCATTGTATGAGCAGTTCTTC.

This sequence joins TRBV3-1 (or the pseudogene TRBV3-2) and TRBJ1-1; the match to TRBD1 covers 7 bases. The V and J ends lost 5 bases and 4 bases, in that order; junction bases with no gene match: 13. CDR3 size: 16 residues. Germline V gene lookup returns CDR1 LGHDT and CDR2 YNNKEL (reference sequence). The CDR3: CASSDDRVMRSTEAFF. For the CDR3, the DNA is TGTGCCAGCAGCGACGACAGGGTCATGAGGAGCACTGAAGCTTTCTTT.

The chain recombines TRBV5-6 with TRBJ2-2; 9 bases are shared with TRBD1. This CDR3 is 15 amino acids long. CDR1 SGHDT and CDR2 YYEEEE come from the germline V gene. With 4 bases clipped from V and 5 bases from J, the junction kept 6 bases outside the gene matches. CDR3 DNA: TGTGCCAGCAGCCCTGACAGGGGGGTTACCGGGGAGCTGTTTTTT. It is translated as CASSPDRGVTGELFF. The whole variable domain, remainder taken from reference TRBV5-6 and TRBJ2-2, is DAGVTQSPTHLIKTRGQQVTLRCSPKSGHDTVSWYQQALGQGPQFIFQYYEEEERQRGNFPDRFSGHQFPNYSSELNVNALLLGDSALYLCASSPDRGVTGELFFGEGSRLTVL.

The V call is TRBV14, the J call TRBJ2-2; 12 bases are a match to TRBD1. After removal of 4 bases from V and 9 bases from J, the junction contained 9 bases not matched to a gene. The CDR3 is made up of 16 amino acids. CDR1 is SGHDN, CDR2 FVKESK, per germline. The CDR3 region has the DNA TGTGCCAGCAGCCCCCGCGGGGGGACAGGGGGCAGGGAGCTGTTTTTT. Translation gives CASSPRGGTGGRELFF. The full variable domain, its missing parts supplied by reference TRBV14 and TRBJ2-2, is EAGVTQFPSHSVIEKGQTVTLRCDPISGHDNLYWYRRVMGKEIKFLLHFVKESKQDESGMPNNRFLAERTGGTYSTLKVQPAELEDSGVYFCASSPRGGTGGRELFFGEGSRLTVL.

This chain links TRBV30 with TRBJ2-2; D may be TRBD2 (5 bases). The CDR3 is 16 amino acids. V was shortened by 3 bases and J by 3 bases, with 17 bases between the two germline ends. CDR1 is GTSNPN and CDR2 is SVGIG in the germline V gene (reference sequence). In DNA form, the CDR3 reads TGTGCCTGGAGCCCTCCGGGGAGAGGCGACACCGGGGAGCTGTTTTTT. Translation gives CAWSPPGRGDTGELFF. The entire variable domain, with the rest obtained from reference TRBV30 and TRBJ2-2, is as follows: SQTIHQWPATLVQPVGSPLSLECTVEGTSNPNLYWYRQAAGRGLQLLFYSVGIGQISSEVPQNLSASRPQDRQFILSSKKLLLSDSGFYLCAWSPPGRGDTGELFFGEGSRLTVL.

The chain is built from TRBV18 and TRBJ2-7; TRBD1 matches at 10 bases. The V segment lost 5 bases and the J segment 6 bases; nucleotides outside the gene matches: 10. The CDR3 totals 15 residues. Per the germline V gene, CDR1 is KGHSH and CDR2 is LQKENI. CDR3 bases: TGTGCCAGCTCATTAGGTGCGGGACAGGGGTCCGAGCAGTACTTC. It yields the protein CASSLGAGQGSEQYF.

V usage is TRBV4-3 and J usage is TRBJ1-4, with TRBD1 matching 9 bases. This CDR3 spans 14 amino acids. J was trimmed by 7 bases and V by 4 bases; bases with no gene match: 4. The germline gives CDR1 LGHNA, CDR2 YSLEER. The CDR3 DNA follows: TGCGCCAGCAGCCCGGGACAGGGATCTGAAAAACTGTTTTTT. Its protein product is CASSPGQGSEKLFF.

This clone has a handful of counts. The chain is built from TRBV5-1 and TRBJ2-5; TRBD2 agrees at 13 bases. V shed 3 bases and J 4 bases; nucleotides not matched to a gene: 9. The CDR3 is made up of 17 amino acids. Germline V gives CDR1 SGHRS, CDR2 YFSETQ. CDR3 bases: TGCGCCAGCAGCTCCAGAACTAGCGGGGGGGCCAGAGAGACCCAGTACTTC. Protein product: CASSSRTSGGARETQYF. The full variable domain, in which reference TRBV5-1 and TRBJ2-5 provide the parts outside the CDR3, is KAGVTQTPRYLIKTRGQQVTLSCSPISGHRSVSWYQQTPGQGLQFLFEYFSETQRNKGNFPGRFSGRQFSNSRSEMNVSTLELGDSALYLCASSSRTSGGARETQYFGPGTRLLVL.

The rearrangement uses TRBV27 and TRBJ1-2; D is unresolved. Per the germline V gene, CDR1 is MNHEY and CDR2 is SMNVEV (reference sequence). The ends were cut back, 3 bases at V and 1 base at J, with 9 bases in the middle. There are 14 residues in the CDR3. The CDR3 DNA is TGTGCCAGCAGTTTTGGGGAGGGTAACTATGGCTACACCTTC. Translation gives CASSFGEGNYGYTF.

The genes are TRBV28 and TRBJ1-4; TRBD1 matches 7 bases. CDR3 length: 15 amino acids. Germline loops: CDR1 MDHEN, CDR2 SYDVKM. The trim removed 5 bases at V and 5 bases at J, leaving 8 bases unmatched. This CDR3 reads CASSPSTGRNEKLFF. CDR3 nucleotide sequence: TGTGCCAGCAGTCCATCGACAGGGCGGAATGAAAAACTGTTTTTT. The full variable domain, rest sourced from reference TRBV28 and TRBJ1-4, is DVKVTQSSRYLVKRTGEKVFLECVQDMDHENMFWYRQDPGLGLRLIYFSYDVKMKEKGDIPEGYSVSREKKERFSLILESASTNQTSMYLCASSPSTGRNEKLFFGSGTQLSVL.

CDR3 coding DNA: TGTGCCAGCAGTTACGGGGTACAGGGGGCAAAAGAGACCCAGTACTTC. Encoded protein: CASSYGVQGAKETQYF. J is TRBJ2-5 and V is TRBV6-5; TRBD1 agrees at 9 bases. The germline gives CDR1 MNHEY, CDR2 SVGAGI. The CDR3 consists of 16 residues. Trimming took 2 bases from V and 3 from J; bases not matched to a gene: 7.

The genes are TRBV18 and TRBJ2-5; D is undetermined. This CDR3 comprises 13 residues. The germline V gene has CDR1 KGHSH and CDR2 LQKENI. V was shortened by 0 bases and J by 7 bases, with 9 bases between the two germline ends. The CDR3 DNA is TGTGCCAGCTCACCACCGGTGTCGGGGACCCAGTACTTC. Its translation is CASSPPVSGTQYF.

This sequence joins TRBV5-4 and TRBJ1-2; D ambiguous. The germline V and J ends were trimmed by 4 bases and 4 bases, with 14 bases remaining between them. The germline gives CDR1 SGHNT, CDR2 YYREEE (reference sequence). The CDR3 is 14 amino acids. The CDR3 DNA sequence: TGTGCCAGCAGCGTGGCAGGTCTATCCTATGGCTACACCTTC. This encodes CASSVAGLSYGYTF. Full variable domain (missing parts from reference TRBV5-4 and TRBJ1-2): ETGVTQSPTHLIKTRGQQVTLRCSSQSGHNTVSWYQQALGQGPQFIFQYYREEENGRGNFPPRFSGLQFPNYSSELNVNALELDDSALYLCASSVAGLSYGYTFGSGTRLTVV.

DNA of the CDR3: TGTGCCAGCGGGACAGGTTCCGAGCAGTACTTC. It translates to CASGTGSEQYF. The chain links TRBV10-3 to TRBJ2-7, with 8 bases matching TRBD1. Per the germline V gene, CDR1 is ENHRY and CDR2 is SYGVKD. J was trimmed by 6 bases and V by 10 bases; bases with no gene match: 5. This CDR3 has 11 amino acids.

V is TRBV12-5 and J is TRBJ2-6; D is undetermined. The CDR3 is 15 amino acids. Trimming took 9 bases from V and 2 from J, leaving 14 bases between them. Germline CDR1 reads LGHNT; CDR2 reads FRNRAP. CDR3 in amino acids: CASRQTGPGANVLTF. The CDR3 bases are TGTGCTAGCCGCCAGACGGGTCCTGGGGCCAACGTCCTGACTTTC.

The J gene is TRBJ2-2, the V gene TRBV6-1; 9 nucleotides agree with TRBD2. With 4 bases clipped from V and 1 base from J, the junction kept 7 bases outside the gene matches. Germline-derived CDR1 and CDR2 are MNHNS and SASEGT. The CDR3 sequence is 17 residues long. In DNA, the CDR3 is TGTGCCAGCAGTGGGCTAGCGGGGAGGGGGAACACCGGGGAGCTGTTTTTT. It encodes CASSGLAGRGNTGELFF.

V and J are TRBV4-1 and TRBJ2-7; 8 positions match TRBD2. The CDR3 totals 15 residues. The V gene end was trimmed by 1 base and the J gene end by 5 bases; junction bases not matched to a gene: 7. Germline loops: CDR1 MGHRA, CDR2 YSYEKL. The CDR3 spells CASSQGRGGRNEQYF. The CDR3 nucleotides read TGCGCCAGCAGCCAAGGACGGGGGGGACGAAACGAGCAGTACTTC.

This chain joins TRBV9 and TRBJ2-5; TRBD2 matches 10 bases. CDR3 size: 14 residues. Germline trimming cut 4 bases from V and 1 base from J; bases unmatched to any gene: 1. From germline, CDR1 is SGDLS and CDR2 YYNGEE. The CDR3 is CASSRTSGQETQYF. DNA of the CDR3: TGTGCCAGCAGCCGGACTAGCGGCCAAGAGACCCAGTACTTC.

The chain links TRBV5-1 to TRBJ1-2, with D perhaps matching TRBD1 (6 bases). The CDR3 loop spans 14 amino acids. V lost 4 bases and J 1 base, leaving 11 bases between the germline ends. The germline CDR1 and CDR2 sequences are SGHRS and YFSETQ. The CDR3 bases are TGCGCCAGCAGCCCCAACAGGGTTAACTATGGCTACACCTTC. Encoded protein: CASSPNRVNYGYTF.

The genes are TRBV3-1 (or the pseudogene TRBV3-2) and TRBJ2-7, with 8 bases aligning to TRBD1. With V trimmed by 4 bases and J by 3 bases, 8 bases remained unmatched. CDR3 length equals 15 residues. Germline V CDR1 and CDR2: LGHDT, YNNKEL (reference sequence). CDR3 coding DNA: TGTGCCAGCAGCCTCGGACAGGGCAGGGGCTACGAGCAGTACTTC. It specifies CASSLGQGRGYEQYF.

The CDR3 protein is CASSEGLARETQYF. CDR3 DNA: TGCGCCAGCAGTGAGGGACTGGCGCGGGAGACCCAGTACTTC. The V gene is TRBV10-2, the J gene TRBJ2-5; perhaps TRBD2 as D (5 bases). Trimming stripped 2 bases from V and 5 bases from J, with 12 bases between. The CDR3 is 14 residues long. The germline V gene has CDR1 WSHSY and CDR2 SAAADI.

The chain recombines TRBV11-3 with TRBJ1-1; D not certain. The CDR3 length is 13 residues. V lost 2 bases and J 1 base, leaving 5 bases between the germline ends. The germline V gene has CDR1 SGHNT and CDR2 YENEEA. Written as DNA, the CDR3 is TGTGCCAGCAGCTTATTCGGGAACACTGAAGCTTTCTTT. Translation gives CASSLFGNTEAFF.

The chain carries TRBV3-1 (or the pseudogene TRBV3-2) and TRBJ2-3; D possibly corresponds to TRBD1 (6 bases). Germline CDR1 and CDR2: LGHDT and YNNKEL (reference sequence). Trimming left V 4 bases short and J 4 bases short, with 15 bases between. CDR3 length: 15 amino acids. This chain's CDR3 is CASSPGQGPPDTQYF. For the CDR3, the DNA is TGTGCCAGCAGCCCCGGTCAGGGGCCCCCAGATACGCAGTATTTT.

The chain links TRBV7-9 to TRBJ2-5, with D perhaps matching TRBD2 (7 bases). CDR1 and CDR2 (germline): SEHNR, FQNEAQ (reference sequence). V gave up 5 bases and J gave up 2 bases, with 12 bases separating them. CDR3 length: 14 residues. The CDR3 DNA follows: TGTGCCAGCAGCGTGGGGGGGGCGCAAGAGACCCAGTACTTC. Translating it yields CASSVGGAQETQYF.

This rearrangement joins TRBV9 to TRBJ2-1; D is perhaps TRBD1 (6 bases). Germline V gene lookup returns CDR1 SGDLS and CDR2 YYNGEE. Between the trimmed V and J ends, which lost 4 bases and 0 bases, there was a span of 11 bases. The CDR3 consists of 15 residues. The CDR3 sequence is CASSTTGSSYNEQFF. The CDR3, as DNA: TGTGCCAGCAGCACCACAGGGAGCTCCTACAATGAGCAGTTCTTC.